This entry lists 25 T cell receptor gamma chains sequenced from one sample in a study of Vδ1+ human thymocytes. Notes on the study in general: Thymic TRG and TRD repertoires appeared highly polyclonal, with Gaussian CDR3 length distributions.

The template was reverse-transcribed extracted RNA. The CDR3 regions were amplified by multiplex PCR from V-gene primers to a constant-region primer. TCRdb fed the multiplex PCR reads to CATT. The table includes tens of thousands of gamma-chain clones, about 13% detected once. No antigen has been identified for these receptors. Sequencing used Vdelta1+ gamma-delta thymocytes from the thymus. Subset: FACS-sorted CD3+ TCRalphabeta- TCRVdelta1+ TCRVdelta2- thymocytes. The receptors shown here come from a child under two years old who had congenital heart surgery.

The chain couples TRGV9 to TRGJ1 or TRGJ2. CDR1 and CDR2 from the germline V gene are GITISATS and ISYDGTV (reference sequence). The CDR3 covers 15 residues. V shed 2 bases, J shed 0 bases, and the junction held 7 bases outside the gene matches. The CDR3 DNA is TGTGCCTTGTGGGAGGATCCGCTGAATTATTATAAGAAACTCTTT. This encodes CALWEDPLNYYKKLF.

This clone was seen a handful of times. Other DNA sequences from this sample encode an identical CDR3 as well. The chain carries TRGV9 and TRGJ1 or TRGJ2. Trimming removed 0 bases from V and 5 bases from J; junction bases left unmatched: 4. Germline CDR1 GITISATS, CDR2 ISYDGTV (reference sequence). CDR3 length equals 13 residues. CDR3 loop: CALWEVGDYKKLF. Written as DNA, the CDR3 is TGTGCCTTGTGGGAGGTGGGGGATTATAAGAAACTCTTT.

This clone was picked up a small number of times. The same CDR3 can be traced to other DNA sequences in this sample. The genes are TRGV4 and TRGJ1 or TRGJ2. Trimming at V came to 1 base and at J to 1 base, leaving 4 bases not matched to a gene. CDR3 length equals 14 residues. In germline, CDR1 is EGSTGY, CDR2 YDSYTSSV. This chain's CDR3 is CATWDGTNYYKKLF. CDR3 nucleotides: TGTGCCACCTGGGATGGAACTAATTATTATAAGAAACTCTTT.

Only a few counts were recorded for this clone. The sample contains more than one DNA sequence encoding this CDR3. The rearrangement uses TRGV4 and TRGJ1 or TRGJ2. V lost 2 bases, J lost 7 bases, and 5 bases stayed unmatched. CDR3 length equals 12 residues. Germline CDR1 and CDR2: EGSTGY and YDSYTSSV. The CDR3 region is CATWDERYKKLF. CDR3 coding DNA: TGTGCCACCTGGGATGAGAGGTATAAGAAACTCTTT.

This clone was seen only a few times. The rearrangement joins TRGV8 to TRGJ1 or TRGJ2. Germline CDR1 reads VENAVY; CDR2 reads YDSYNSRV. The CDR3 is 9 residues long. V trimming: 6 bases; J trimming: 10 bases; junction bases outside the gene matches: 3. The CDR3 bases are TGTGCCACCTGGCTAAAGAAACTCTTT. This codes for CATWLKKLF.

Only a few counts were recorded for this clone. The chain has TRGV4 and TRGJ1 or TRGJ2. The V and J ends lost 6 bases and 8 bases, in that order; junction bases with no gene match: 4. Per germline, CDR1 EGSTGY and CDR2 YDSYTSSV. The CDR3 is 10 residues long. DNA for the CDR3: TGTGCCACCTGGCCGGATAAGAAACTCTTT. It codes for CATWPDKKLF.

V gene TRGV9 combines with J gene TRGJ1 or TRGJ2. Germline CDR1 is GITISATS and CDR2 is ISYDGTV (reference sequence). Trimming at V came to 5 bases and at J to 10 bases, leaving 8 bases not matched to a gene. This CDR3 has 11 residues. CDR3 coding DNA: TGTGCCTTGTGGGTTTTTAGGAAGAAACTCTTT. Its translation is CALWVFRKKLF.

The chain carries TRGV9 and TRGJ1 or TRGJ2. V was pared by 4 bases and J by 3 bases, with 6 bases of the junction left unmatched. This CDR3 spans 13 amino acids. Germline V lookup: CDR1 GITISATS, CDR2 ISYDGTV (reference sequence). CDR3 nucleotide sequence: TGTGCCTTGTGGGAAGGCGCTTATTATAAGAAACTCTTT. Protein: CALWEGAYYKKLF.

This clone was picked up a small number of times. The chain combines TRGV2 with TRGJ1 or TRGJ2. J lost 4 bases, V lost 6 bases, and 9 bases had no gene match. This CDR3 contains 13 residues. CDR1 and CDR2 from the germline V gene are EGSNGY and YDSYNSKV. CDR3 amino acids: CATWNNIYYKKLF. In DNA form, the CDR3 reads TGTGCCACCTGGAACAATATCTATTATAAGAAACTCTTT.

This clone turned up a few times. This chain joins TRGV5 and TRGJ1 or TRGJ2. V lost 3 bases to trimming and J lost 1 base; unmatched junction nucleotides: 12. The CDR3 contains 16 residues. CDR1 is VINAFY and CDR2 is YDVSNSKD in the germline V gene. The CDR3 region is CATWDLGPPNYYKKLF. The CDR3 DNA reads TGTGCCACCTGGGACTTAGGGCCCCCAAATTATTATAAGAAACTCTTT.

This clone was counted a few times. The same CDR3 is also encoded by other DNA sequences in this sample. The chain combines TRGV5 with TRGJ1 or TRGJ2. CDR3 length equals 11 residues. Trimming at V came to 2 bases and at J to 11 bases, leaving 6 bases not matched to a gene. Germline CDR1 reads VINAFY; CDR2 reads YDVSNSKD. The CDR3 nucleotides read TGTGCCACCTGGGACAAGGGGGAGAAACTCTTT. It is translated as CATWDKGEKLF.

This clone came up a few times. The chain has TRGV3 and TRGJ1 or TRGJ2. The CDR3 is made up of 15 amino acids. Germline trimming cut 0 bases from V and 7 bases from J; bases unmatched to any gene: 12. Germline CDR1 and CDR2: VTNTFY and YDVSTARD (reference sequence). The DNA for the CDR3 is TGTGCCACCTGGGACAGGCCTTGGATTGGATATAAGAAACTCTTT. Protein: CATWDRPWIGYKKLF.

By share of the sample, this clone is medium-sized. Other DNA sequences of this sample code for an identical CDR3. The chain recombines TRGV9 with TRGJ1 or TRGJ2. This CDR3 spans 14 amino acids. The germline gives CDR1 GITISATS, CDR2 ISYDGTV (reference sequence). V dropped 1 base and J dropped 2; count of bases not matched to a gene: 5. The CDR3 loop reads CALWEVEDYYKKLF. DNA of the CDR3: TGTGCCTTGTGGGAGGTCGAAGATTATTATAAGAAACTCTTT.

This clone was recorded a few times. V usage is TRGV8 and J usage is TRGJ1 or TRGJ2. CDR3 length: 14 residues. After removal of 3 bases from V and 2 bases from J, the junction contained 7 bases not matched to a gene. From germline, CDR1 is VENAVY and CDR2 YDSYNSRV. The CDR3 region is CATWDLHHYYKKLF. In DNA, the CDR3 is TGTGCCACCTGGGATCTCCACCATTATTATAAGAAACTCTTT.

As concerns this clone: Other DNA sequences of this sample code for an identical CDR3. The chain recombines TRGV9 with TRGJ1 or TRGJ2. The CDR3 consists of 13 residues. V shed 0 bases and J 5 bases; nucleotides not matched to a gene: 4. Germline V CDR1 and CDR2: GITISATS, ISYDGTV (reference sequence). CDR3 protein: CALWEVTDYKKLF. The CDR3 coding sequence is TGTGCCTTGTGGGAGGTGACGGATTATAAGAAACTCTTT.

This clone turned up a few times. The J gene is TRGJP1, the V gene TRGV4. Germline values: CDR1 EGSTGY, CDR2 YDSYTSSV. The CDR3 runs 13 residues. V was pared by 0 bases and J by 10 bases, with 5 bases of the junction left unmatched. The CDR3 reads CATWDGSYWFKIF. CDR3 nucleotides: TGTGCCACCTGGGATGGGTCGTATTGGTTCAAGATATTT.

This rearrangement joins TRGV9 to TRGJ1 or TRGJ2. V was clipped by 3 bases and J by 7 bases; unmatched bases: 9. Germline CDR1 and CDR2: GITISATS and ISYDGTV (reference sequence). This CDR3 comprises 13 residues. The CDR3 loop is CALWESIPYKKLF. Here the CDR3 DNA reads TGTGCCTTGTGGGAGTCAATACCCTATAAGAAACTCTTT.

This clone was recorded a few times. Other DNA sequences from this sample encode an identical CDR3 as well. The V call is TRGV8, the J call TRGJ1 or TRGJ2. The CDR3 totals 11 residues. CDR1 VENAVY and CDR2 YDSYNSRV come from the germline V gene. Losses at the gene ends were 1 base for V and 10 bases for J; bases not matched to a gene: 4. CDR3: CATWDSVKKLF. The CDR3 coding sequence is TGTGCCACCTGGGATAGCGTCAAGAAACTCTTT.

This clone occurred a few times. J is TRGJP2 and V is TRGV2. Germline CDR1 is EGSNGY and CDR2 is YDSYNSKV. V shed 0 bases and J 0 bases; nucleotides not matched to a gene: 4. The CDR3 loop spans 16 amino acids. CDR3 DNA sequence: TGTGCCACCTGGGACGGGGAATATAGTAGTGATTGGATCAAGACGTTT. It encodes CATWDGEYSSDWIKTF.

This clone was counted between two and nine times. V gene TRGV5 combines with J gene TRGJP2. The ends lost 0 bases at V and 1 base at J; junction bases unmatched: 8. In germline, CDR1 is VINAFY, CDR2 YDVSNSKD. The CDR3 is 17 residues long. CDR3 amino acids: CATWDRPSSSSDWIKTF. CDR3 bases: TGTGCCACCTGGGACAGGCCGTCTAGTAGTAGTGATTGGATCAAGACGTTT.

V is TRGV9 and J is TRGJ1 or TRGJ2. With 6 bases clipped from V and 6 bases from J, the junction kept 2 bases outside the gene matches. This CDR3 spans 10 amino acids. Germline CDR1 is GITISATS and CDR2 is ISYDGTV (reference sequence). The CDR3 reads CALWSYKKLF. CDR3 bases: TGTGCCTTGTGGAGTTATAAGAAACTCTTT.

This clone has only a few counts. The junction departs from the called germline gene at one end, perhaps through a read error. The chain combines TRGV4 with TRGJ1 or TRGJ2. CDR3 length: 12 residues. The germline V gene has CDR1 EGSTGY and CDR2 YDSYTSSV. The CDR3 reads CAAWNLTNKKLF. The DNA of the CDR3 is TGTGCCGCCTGGAATCTCACCAATAAGAAACTCTTT.

The chain combines TRGV4 with TRGJ1 or TRGJ2. With 0 bases clipped from V and 6 bases from J, the junction kept 8 bases outside the gene matches. The CDR3 runs to 14 residues. CDR1 is EGSTGY and CDR2 is YDSYTSSV in the germline V gene. In nucleotides, the CDR3 is TGTGCCACCTGGGATGGGCCGAACCCTTATAAGAAACTCTTT. It translates to CATWDGPNPYKKLF.

This clone was recorded a few times. Different DNA sequences within this sample yield the same CDR3. J is TRGJ1 or TRGJ2 and V is TRGV4. The CDR3 is 13 residues long. Germline CDR1 and CDR2: EGSTGY and YDSYTSSV. V shed 1 base and J 4 bases; nucleotides not matched to a gene: 4. The CDR3, as DNA: TGTGCCACCTGGGATGGTTACTATTATAAGAAACTCTTT. It yields the protein CATWDGYYYKKLF.

In this sample, this clone is medium-sized (0.01 to 0.1%). V is TRGV5 and J is TRGJ1 or TRGJ2. The CDR3 is 15 residues long. CDR1 VINAFY and CDR2 YDVSNSKD come from the germline V gene. Trimming removed 1 base from V and 4 bases from J; junction bases left unmatched: 10. CDR3 sequence (DNA): TGTGCCACCTGGGACAGCCCTGGGGTCTATTATAAGAAACTCTTT. It specifies CATWDSPGVYYKKLF.